This is a list of T cell receptor beta chains from one sample in a study of PD-L1 blockade in urothelial cancer. Clones were read by immunoSEQ multiplex PCR, and TCRdb kept only the in-frame ones, dropping some. The table has some 100,000 clones, about 91% seen once; the top ten hold 0.92%. Sequenced here: PBMCs, sampled around atezolizumab (anti-PD-L1) treatment. The receptors come from an elderly woman with urothelial cancer. Both conserved end residues are part of each CDR3. Each record gives: V gene, J gene, CDR3 protein.

TRBV6-1	TRBJ1-5	CASSTGFRQPQHF
TRBV5-8	TRBJ2-7	CASSSPIVNYEQYF
TRBV5-6	TRBJ1-1	CASSLPQQGTEAFF
TRBV28	TRBJ1-5	CASYETNQPQHF
TRBV30	TRBJ1-5	CAWGGTGANQPQHF
TRBV6-5	TRBJ2-1	CASSDLKRVTEQFF
TRBV4-2	TRBJ2-3	CASSQANRETDTQYF
TRBV9	TRBJ1-1	CASSVVPGGPTMNTEAFF
TRBV19	TRBJ2-5	CASSIVGTRGWKTQYF
TRBV27	TRBJ2-2	CASSFRQGAIGELFF
TRBV7-9	TRBJ2-7	CASSLSLGENEQYF
TRBV5-1	TRBJ2-1	CASSTGTGDSNEQFF
TRBV20-1	TRBJ2-7	CSGTSGIEQYF
TRBV5-1	TRBJ2-7	CASSLDAGAEQYF
TRBV4-2	TRBJ1-4	CASSQTRTGGEKLFF